These T cell receptor beta chains were read from a single sample in a study of blood T cell repertoires in COVID-19. Only in-frame clones appear in the TCRdb table, and some are missing; sequencing was by immunoSEQ multiplex PCR. Among roughly 130,000 clones listed, 75% to 90% were seen once. The sequencing input was peripheral blood. These receptors all come from a man aged 70-80 years with acute or convalescent COVID-19. Each CDR3 is given with its conserved first and last residue. Each record gives: V gene, J gene, CDR3 protein.

v_gene: TRBV5-1
j_gene: TRBJ2-2
CDR3aa: CASSPHGQGTNTGELFF

v_gene: TRBV4-2
j_gene: TRBJ2-5
CDR3aa: CASSQETGGPETQYF

v_gene: TRBV7-9
j_gene: TRBJ1-5
CDR3aa: CASSLSGDQPQHF

v_gene: TRBV5-1
j_gene: TRBJ1-4
CDR3aa: CASSSPIQGEANEKLFF

v_gene: TRBV18
j_gene: TRBJ2-7
CDR3aa: CASSPAGITYEQYF

v_gene: TRBV15
j_gene: TRBJ1-1
CDR3aa: CATSRSYRAEAFF

v_gene: TRBV4-2
j_gene: TRBJ2-1
CDR3aa: CASSQMVTGEWNEQFF

v_gene: TRBV3-1/TRBV3-2
j_gene: TRBJ1-1
CDR3aa: CASSQFRAEAFF

v_gene: TRBV2
j_gene: TRBJ1-4
CDR3aa: CASSEDGRGGVEKLFF

v_gene: TRBV7-3
j_gene: TRBJ2-1
CDR3aa: CASSLSGGGNYNEQFF

v_gene: TRBV6-2/TRBV6-3
j_gene: TRBJ2-1
CDR3aa: CASSLLPSGGRNEQFF

v_gene: TRBV19
j_gene: TRBJ2-5
CDR3aa: CASAAGGYQETQYF

v_gene: TRBV12-3/TRBV12-4
j_gene: TRBJ1-5
CDR3aa: CASSWTNQPQHF

v_gene: TRBV25-1
j_gene: TRBJ2-7
CDR3aa: CASSEPNRGGVYEQYF

v_gene: TRBV4-1
j_gene: TRBJ1-2
CDR3aa: CASSPRTLNYGYTF

v_gene: TRBV9
j_gene: TRBJ1-2
CDR3aa: CASSVDGTGYGYTF

v_gene: TRBV6-5
j_gene: TRBJ2-5
CDR3aa: CASYFPPGGRETQYF

v_gene: TRBV5-6
j_gene: TRBJ2-7
CDR3aa: CASSRGAATAYEQYF

v_gene: TRBV10-3
j_gene: TRBJ2-1
CDR3aa: CAISESTSSYNEQFF

v_gene: TRBV2
j_gene: TRBJ2-2
CDR3aa: CASRGPGSRELFF

v_gene: TRBV5-1
j_gene: TRBJ1-1
CDR3aa: CASSLTAGLNTEAFF

v_gene: TRBV10-1
j_gene: TRBJ2-2
CDR3aa: CASSAANTGELFF

v_gene: TRBV12-3/TRBV12-4
j_gene: TRBJ2-7
CDR3aa: CASSLSSEQYF

v_gene: TRBV9
j_gene: TRBJ1-2
CDR3aa: CASTPGQGAYGYTF

v_gene: TRBV28
j_gene: TRBJ2-3
CDR3aa: CASSFRRESITDTQYF

v_gene: TRBV9
j_gene: TRBJ2-3
CDR3aa: CASTPSGGAQDTQYF

v_gene: TRBV19
j_gene: TRBJ1-5
CDR3aa: CASSLIGGGGGQPQHF

v_gene: TRBV6-5
j_gene: TRBJ1-1
CDR3aa: CASSYDRKAFF

v_gene: TRBV2
j_gene: TRBJ2-1
CDR3aa: CASNPSGGANEQFF

v_gene: TRBV2
j_gene: TRBJ1-1
CDR3aa: CASSDSRGITEAFF

v_gene: TRBV10-1
j_gene: TRBJ2-1
CDR3aa: CASSLDREPYNEQFF

v_gene: TRBV28
j_gene: TRBJ1-2
CDR3aa: CANQDRDYGYTF

v_gene: TRBV11-2
j_gene: TRBJ1-6
CDR3aa: CASSRDWTATDPPLHF

v_gene: TRBV5-6
j_gene: TRBJ2-3
CDR3aa: CASSVAGTDTQYF

v_gene: TRBV7-9
j_gene: TRBJ1-1
CDR3aa: CASSFYGQGHTEAFF

v_gene: TRBV28
j_gene: TRBJ1-5
CDR3aa: CASRVTGGLHQPQHF

v_gene: TRBV11-2
j_gene: TRBJ1-2
CDR3aa: CASSLDPYYGYTF

v_gene: TRBV5-8
j_gene: TRBJ2-3
CDR3aa: CASSLEPLATQYF

v_gene: TRBV28
j_gene: TRBJ2-7
CDR3aa: CASSFVQGNDEQYF

v_gene: TRBV10-3
j_gene: TRBJ1-5
CDR3aa: CAISEPGQGNQPQHF

v_gene: TRBV5-4
j_gene: TRBJ2-5
CDR3aa: CASGTSGGAFQETQYF

v_gene: TRBV5-1
j_gene: TRBJ1-6
CDR3aa: CASSLGTGLNSPLHF

v_gene: TRBV4-2
j_gene: TRBJ2-3
CDR3aa: CASSQEAGRVGTDTQYF

v_gene: TRBV29-1
j_gene: TRBJ1-5
CDR3aa: CSVARGSNQPQHF

v_gene: TRBV10-3
j_gene: TRBJ2-5
CDR3aa: CAISPNGGRETQYF

v_gene: TRBV24-1
j_gene: TRBJ2-3
CDR3aa: CATRGAGGTDTQYF

v_gene: TRBV28
j_gene: TRBJ1-2
CDR3aa: CATRGANYGYTF

v_gene: TRBV3-1/TRBV3-2
j_gene: TRBJ2-1
CDR3aa: CASSQDGRGEQFF

v_gene: TRBV19
j_gene: TRBJ1-3
CDR3aa: CASNQVRGNTIYF

v_gene: TRBV6-6
j_gene: TRBJ2-5
CDR3aa: CASSPEGTGPQKTQYF

v_gene: TRBV2
j_gene: TRBJ2-7
CDR3aa: CASSRGDRAGLALYEQYF

v_gene: TRBV4-1
j_gene: TRBJ2-3
CDR3aa: CASSHLGLAGGTDTQYF

v_gene: TRBV27
j_gene: TRBJ1-3
CDR3aa: CASSLSTPRRGNTIYF

v_gene: TRBV5-1
j_gene: TRBJ1-2
CDR3aa: CASSLQGVPLEDGYTF

v_gene: TRBV7-9
j_gene: TRBJ2-1
CDR3aa: CASSLPSVFGGQKEQFF

v_gene: TRBV30
j_gene: TRBJ1-1
CDR3aa: CAWRMQGNTEAFF

v_gene: TRBV2
j_gene: TRBJ2-2
CDR3aa: CASSPDRGTGELFF

v_gene: TRBV5-1
j_gene: TRBJ2-2
CDR3aa: CASSLGVSGTGELFF

v_gene: TRBV9
j_gene: TRBJ2-1
CDR3aa: CASSVGTGHSYNEQFF

v_gene: TRBV11-2
j_gene: TRBJ2-3
CDR3aa: CASSPSGDTQYF